This TCR beta chain was sequenced for a study of blood T cell repertoires in COVID-19. The wider study: Acute-phase and convalescent COVID-19 samples originated in the United States, Italy and Spain. T cells, B-cell-depleted T cells, or PBMCs supplied cDNA or gDNA.

After removal of 0 bases from V and 1 base from J, the junction contained 2 bases not matched to a gene. The germline V gene encodes CDR1 SGDLS and CDR2 YYNGEE. This CDR3 spans 15 amino acids. In the authors' workflow: Reference gene primers were amplified, and this amplification served to estimate nucleated cell counts. Profiled with immunoSEQ multiplex PCR; TCRdb holds only in-frame clones, not every one. V, J and clone size are taken as reported in that table, and D and trimming were inferred from the DNA itself. The repertoire consists of under 250,000 clones, with 86% occurring once and the leading ten covering roughly 5.8%.

This clonotype originated in a man aged 55 to 69 with acute or convalescent COVID-19. The chain combines TRBV9 with TRBJ1-1, with 8 bases aligning to TRBD1. Sequenced: peripheral blood. The CDR3 nucleotides read TGTGCCAGCAGCGTAGGAGGGACAGGGAACACTGAAGCTTTCTTT. Translating it yields CASSVGGTGNTEAFF.